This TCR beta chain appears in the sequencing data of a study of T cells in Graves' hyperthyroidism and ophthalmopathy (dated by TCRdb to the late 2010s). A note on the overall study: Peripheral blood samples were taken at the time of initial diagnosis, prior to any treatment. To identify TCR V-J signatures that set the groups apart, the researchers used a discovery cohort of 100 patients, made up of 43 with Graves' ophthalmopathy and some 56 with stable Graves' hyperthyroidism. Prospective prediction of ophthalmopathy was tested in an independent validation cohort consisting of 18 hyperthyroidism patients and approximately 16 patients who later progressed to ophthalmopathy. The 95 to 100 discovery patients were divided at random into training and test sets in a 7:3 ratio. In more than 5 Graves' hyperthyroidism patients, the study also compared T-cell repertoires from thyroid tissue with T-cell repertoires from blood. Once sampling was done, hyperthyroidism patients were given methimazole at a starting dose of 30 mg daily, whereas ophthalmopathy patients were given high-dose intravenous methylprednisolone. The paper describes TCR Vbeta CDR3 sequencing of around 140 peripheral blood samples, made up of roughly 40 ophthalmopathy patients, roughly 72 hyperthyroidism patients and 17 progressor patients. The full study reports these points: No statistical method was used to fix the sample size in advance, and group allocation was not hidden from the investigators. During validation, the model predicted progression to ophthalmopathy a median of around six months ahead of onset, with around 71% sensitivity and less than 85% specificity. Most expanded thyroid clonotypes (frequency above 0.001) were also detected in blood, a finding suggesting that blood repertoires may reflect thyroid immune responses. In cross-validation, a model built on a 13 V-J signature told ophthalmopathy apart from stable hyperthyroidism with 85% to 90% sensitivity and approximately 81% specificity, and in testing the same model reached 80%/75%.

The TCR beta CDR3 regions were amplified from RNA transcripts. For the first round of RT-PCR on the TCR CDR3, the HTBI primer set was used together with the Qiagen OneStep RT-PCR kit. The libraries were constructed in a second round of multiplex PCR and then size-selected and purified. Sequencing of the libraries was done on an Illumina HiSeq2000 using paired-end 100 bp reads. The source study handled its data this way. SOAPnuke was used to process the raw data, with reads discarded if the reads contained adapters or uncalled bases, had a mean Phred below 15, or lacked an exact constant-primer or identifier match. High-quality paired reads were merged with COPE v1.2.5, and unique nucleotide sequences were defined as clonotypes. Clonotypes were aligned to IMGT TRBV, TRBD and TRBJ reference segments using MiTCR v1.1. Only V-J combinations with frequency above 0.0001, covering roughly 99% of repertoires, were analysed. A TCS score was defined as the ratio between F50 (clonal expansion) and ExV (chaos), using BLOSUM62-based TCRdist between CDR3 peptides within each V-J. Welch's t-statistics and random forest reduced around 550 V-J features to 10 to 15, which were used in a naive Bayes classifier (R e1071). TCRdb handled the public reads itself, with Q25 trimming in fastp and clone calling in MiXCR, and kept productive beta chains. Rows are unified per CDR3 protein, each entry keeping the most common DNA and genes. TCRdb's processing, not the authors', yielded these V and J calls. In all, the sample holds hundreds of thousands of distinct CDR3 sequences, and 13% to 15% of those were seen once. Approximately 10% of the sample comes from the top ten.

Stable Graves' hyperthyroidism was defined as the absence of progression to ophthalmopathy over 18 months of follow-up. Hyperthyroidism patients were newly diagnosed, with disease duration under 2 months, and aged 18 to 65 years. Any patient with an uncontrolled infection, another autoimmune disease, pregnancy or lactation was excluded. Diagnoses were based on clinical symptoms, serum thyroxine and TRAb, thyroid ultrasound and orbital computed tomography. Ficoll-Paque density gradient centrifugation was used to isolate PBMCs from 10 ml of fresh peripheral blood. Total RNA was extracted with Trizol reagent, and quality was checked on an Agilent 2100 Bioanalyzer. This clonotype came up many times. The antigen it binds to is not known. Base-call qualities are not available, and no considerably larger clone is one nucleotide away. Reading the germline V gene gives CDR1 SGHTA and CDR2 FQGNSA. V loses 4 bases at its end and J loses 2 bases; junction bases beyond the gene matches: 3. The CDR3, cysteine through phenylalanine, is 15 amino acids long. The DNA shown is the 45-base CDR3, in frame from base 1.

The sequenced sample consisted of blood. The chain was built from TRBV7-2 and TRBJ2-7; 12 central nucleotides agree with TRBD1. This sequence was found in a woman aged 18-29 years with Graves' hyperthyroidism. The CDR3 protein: CASSYGTGGPYEQYF. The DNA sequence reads TGTGCCAGCAGCTACGGGACAGGGGGCCCCTACGAGCAGTACTTC.